What follows are 5 T cell receptor beta chains derived from one specimen sequenced in a study of blood T cell repertoires in COVID-19. The table came from immunoSEQ multiplex PCR; TCRdb's copy has only in-frame clones and leaves some out. The table has about 320,000 clones, 88% seen once; the top ten hold 1.5% to 2%. Sequencing was carried out using peripheral blood. These receptors all stem from a woman aged 25 to 39 with COVID-19, enrolled during active disease.

The J gene is TRBJ2-3, the V gene TRBV28; tentatively, D is TRBD2 (6 bases). The V gene lost 3 bases and the J gene lost 0 bases, with 7 bases spanning the gap. CDR1 MDHEN and CDR2 SYDVKM come from the germline V gene. The CDR3 has 14 residues. CDR3 amino acids: CASSFGTSTDTQYF. The CDR3 coding sequence is TGTGCCAGCAGTTTCGGGACTAGCACAGATACGCAGTATTTT.

This clone was detected only once. The chain joins TRBV30 to TRBJ2-7; D is unresolved. CDR3 length: 14 amino acids. Trimming stripped 1 base from V and 2 bases from J, with 12 bases between. Germline V lookup: CDR1 GTSNPN, CDR2 SVGIG (reference sequence). CDR3 DNA sequence: TGTGCCTGGAGTGCTTTCGACATGCCCTACGAGCAGTACTTC. It encodes CAWSAFDMPYEQYF.

This clone was seen a handful of times. V and J are TRBV6-2 or TRBV6-3 and TRBJ2-7; maybe TRBD1 (6 bases). The CDR3 runs 14 residues. Germline V CDR1 and CDR2: MNHEY, SVGEGT. The ends were cut back, 5 bases at V and 3 bases at J, with 14 bases in the middle. In nucleotides, the CDR3 is TGTGCCAGCAGTCGCCGCCAGGGGAACTACGAGCAGTACTTC. Its protein is CASSRRQGNYEQYF.

This rearrangement joins TRBV6-5 to TRBJ1-1; maybe TRBD1 (6 bases). The V end was cut by 4 bases, the J end by 2 bases, with 11 bases between. The V gene's germline CDR1 is MNHEY and CDR2 SVGAGI. The CDR3 totals 14 residues. The CDR3 here is CASSSGHLNTEAFF. DNA for the CDR3: TGTGCCAGCAGTTCGGGACATCTAAACACTGAAGCTTTCTTT.

This chain uses TRBV7-2 with TRBJ1-6, with TRBD1 matching 8 bases. Germline loops: CDR1 SGHTA, CDR2 FQGNSA. This CDR3 spans 17 amino acids. The V segment lost 5 bases and the J segment 5 bases; nucleotides outside the gene matches: 11. The CDR3: CASSLMRPTGDNSPLHF. Written as DNA, the CDR3 is TGTGCCAGCAGCCTGATGCGCCCGACAGGGGATAATTCACCCCTCCACTTT.